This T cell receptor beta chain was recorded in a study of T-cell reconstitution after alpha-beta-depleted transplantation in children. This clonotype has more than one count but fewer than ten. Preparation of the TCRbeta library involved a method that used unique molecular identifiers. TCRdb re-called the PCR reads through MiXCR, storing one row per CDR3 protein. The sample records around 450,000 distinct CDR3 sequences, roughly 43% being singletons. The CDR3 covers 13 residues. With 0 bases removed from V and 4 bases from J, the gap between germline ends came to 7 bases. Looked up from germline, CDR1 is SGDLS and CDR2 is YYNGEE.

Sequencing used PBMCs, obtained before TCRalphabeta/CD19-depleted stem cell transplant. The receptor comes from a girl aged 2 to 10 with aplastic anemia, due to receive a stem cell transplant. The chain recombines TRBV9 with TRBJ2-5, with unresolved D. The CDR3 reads CASSVGIRETQYF. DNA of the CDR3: TGTGCCAGCAGCGTAGGAATCCGAGAGACCCAGTACTTC.